A single T cell receptor (beta chain) is shown here with its context. V lost 7 bases, J lost 2 bases, and 9 bases lay in between. Looked up from germline, CDR1 is MNHNS and CDR2 is SASEGT. The CDR3 covers 12 residues. The sample originates from a study of T cells in Graves' hyperthyroidism and ophthalmopathy. There were TCR beta CDR3 regions amplified from RNA transcripts. First-round RT-PCR of the TCR CDR3 relied on the HTBI primer set. MiXCR was run by TCRdb on the multiplex PCR reads, yielding one entry per CDR3 protein. Among about 520,000 distinct CDR3 sequences, roughly a quarter were seen once, and the ten largest hold 11%.

The origin of this receptor is a woman in her 30s with Graves' ophthalmopathy. Sequenced input: blood. The rearrangement uses TRBV6-1 and TRBJ2-7; D call uncertain. The CDR3 DNA follows: TGTGCCAGCATGGACGCGACCTACGAGCAGTACTTC. It translates to CASMDATYEQYF.